The following is a T cell receptor (beta chain) sequence with its context. It lacks a known antigen. The sample holds no much larger clone one base away, and base qualities are not on file. This record belongs to a study of blood T cell repertoires in COVID-19 (dated by TCRdb to between 2020 and 2021). Turning to the overall study: Samples from collaborators originated in the United States, Italy and Spain and spanned both the acute and convalescent phases of COVID-19. The prospective study material was composed of cDNA or gDNA derived from T cells, B-cell-depleted T cells, or PBMCs. The dataset comprised deeply sampled blood TCRbeta repertoires from subjects exposed to, actively infected with, or recovered from COVID-19. The repertoires were made available in a free public database intended to serve as a resource for research on the immune response to SARS-CoV-2. Samples were obtained from the ongoing ImmuneRACE study (first 160 participants) and from about 1,300 subjects provided by 6 global collaborators. Sample metadata almost always included a de-identified subject ID, COVID-19 status, age in years and sex. Where HLA class I and class II types were available, the types were taken from metadata supplied by the sample provider, not from assay-based typing.

The full study reports these points: Clinical and demographic metadata were provided uncurated, with the amount varying by source and participant.

The immunoSEQ Assay, a bias-controlled multiplex PCR, was used to amplify TCRbeta CDR3 regions from genomic DNA. The original pipeline was this. Nucleated cell counts per sample were estimated from amplification of reference gene primers within the assay. To quantify the absolute abundance of each unique TCRbeta CDR3 rearrangement, sequence reads were collapsed and filtered. For each sample, productive Simpson clonality was calculated by taking the square root of Simpson's diversity index across productive rearrangements. This immuneACCESS table, as held by TCRdb, lists in-frame sequences with V and J called but not all clones. Of the missing ones, under half trace to an unresolved V gene in checked studies; the others have no known cause. The DNA was the basis for D and trimming; V, J and clone size are from that table. Counted in this sample were around 200,000 clones; around 86% of them appeared once. The leading ten clones occupy 5.9% of the sample.

The collaborating institutions used their own protocols to collect whole blood in K2EDTA tubes. For TCRbeta analysis, collaborators shipped samples as frozen whole blood, isolated PBMCs, or DNA extracted from either of those sample types. V is clipped by 8 bases and J by 0 bases, and the sequence between their germline boundaries is 5 bases long. The cysteine opens and the phenylalanine closes a CDR3 of 13 amino acids. Only the CDR3 part of the read is kept: 39 bases, read in frame from the first base. The germline V gene provides CDR1 SNHLY and CDR2 FYNNEI. The rearranged segments are TRBV2 and TRBJ2-6; matching of 5 bases hints at TRBD2 as the D gene. Material: peripheral blood. The receptor comes from a man older than 75 with acute or convalescent COVID-19. The nucleotides are TGTGCCAGCGGGAGCTCTGGGGCCAACGTCCTGACTTTC. It encodes CASGSSGANVLTF.